This T cell receptor (beta chain) was sequenced during a study of CD8 T cells in Susac syndrome. Random hexamers were used to reverse transcribe the RNA input (about 0.45 to 1 ug). In TCRdb, the immunoSEQ multiplex PCR reads were re-called with MiXCR into one record per CDR3 protein. The sample has about 81,000 distinct CDR3 sequences; approximately 93% are singletons. Specimen: CD8+ T cells from PBMCs. The TCR originated in a human donor with Susac syndrome.

CDR3 nucleotides: TGTGCCAGCAGCTCGGTTGCAACTAATGAAAAACTGTTTTTT. This translates into CASSSVATNEKLFF. The chain carries TRBV7-8 and TRBJ1-4; no firm D call. Trimming took 4 bases from V and 0 from J, leaving 6 bases between them. Germline lookup yields CDR1 SGHVS and CDR2 FQNEAQ. This CDR3 spans 14 amino acids. Drawing the rest from reference TRBV7-8 and TRBJ1-4, the complete variable domain is GAGVSQSPRYKVAKRGQDVALRCDPISGHVSLFWYQQALGQGPEFLTYFQNEAQLDKSGLPSDRFFAERPEGSVSTLKIQRTQQEDSAVYLCASSSVATNEKLFFGSGTQLSVL.